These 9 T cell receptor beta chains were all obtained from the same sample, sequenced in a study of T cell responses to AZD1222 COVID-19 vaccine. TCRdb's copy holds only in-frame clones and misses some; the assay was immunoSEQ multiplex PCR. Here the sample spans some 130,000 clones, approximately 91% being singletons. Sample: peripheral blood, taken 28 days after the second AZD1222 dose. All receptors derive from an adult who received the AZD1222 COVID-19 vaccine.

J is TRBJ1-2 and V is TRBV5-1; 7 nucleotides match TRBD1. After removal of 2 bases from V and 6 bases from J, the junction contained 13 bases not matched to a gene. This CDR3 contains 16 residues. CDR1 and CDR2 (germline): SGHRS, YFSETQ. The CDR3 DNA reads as TGCGCCAGCAGCTTAGGCGGGACAGCTTTTGTTGATGGCTACACCTTC. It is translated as CASSLGGTAFVDGYTF. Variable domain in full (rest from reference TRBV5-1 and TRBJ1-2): KAGVTQTPRYLIKTRGQQVTLSCSPISGHRSVSWYQQTPGQGLQFLFEYFSETQRNKGNFPGRFSGRQFSNSRSEMNVSTLELGDSALYLCASSLGGTAFVDGYTFGSGTRLTVV.

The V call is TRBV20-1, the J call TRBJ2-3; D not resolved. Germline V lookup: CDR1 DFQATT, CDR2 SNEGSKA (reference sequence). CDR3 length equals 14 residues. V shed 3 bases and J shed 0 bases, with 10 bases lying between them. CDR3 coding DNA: TGCAGTGCTAGTCCGACGGCTAGCACAGATACGCAGTATTTT. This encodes CSASPTASTDTQYF.

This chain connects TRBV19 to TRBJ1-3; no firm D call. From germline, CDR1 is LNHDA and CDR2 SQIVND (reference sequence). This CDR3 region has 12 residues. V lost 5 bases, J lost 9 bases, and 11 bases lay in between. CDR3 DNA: TGTGCCAGTAGTCCCGCTGGGGTCACCATATATTTT. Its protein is CASSPAGVTIYF.

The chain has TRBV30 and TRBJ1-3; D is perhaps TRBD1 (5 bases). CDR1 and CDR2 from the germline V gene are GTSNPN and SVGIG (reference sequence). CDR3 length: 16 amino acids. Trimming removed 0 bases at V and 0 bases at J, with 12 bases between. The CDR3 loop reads CAWSVSGITSGNTIYF. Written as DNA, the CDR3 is TGTGCCTGGAGTGTATCAGGGATAACCTCTGGAAACACCATATATTTT.

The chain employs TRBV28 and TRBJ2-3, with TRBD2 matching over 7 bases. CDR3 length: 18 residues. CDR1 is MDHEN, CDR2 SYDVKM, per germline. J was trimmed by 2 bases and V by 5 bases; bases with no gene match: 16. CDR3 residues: CASSPHKWTSPHTDTQYF. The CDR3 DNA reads TGTGCCAGCAGTCCTCATAAATGGACTAGTCCACACACAGATACGCAGTATTTT.

The CDR3 sequence is CAIKGDLYEQYF. The DNA for the CDR3 is TGTGCCATCAAAGGGGACCTATACGAGCAGTACTTC. V is TRBV10-3 and J is TRBJ2-7, with D perhaps being TRBD1 or TRBD2 (5 bases each). Germline values: CDR1 ENHRY, CDR2 SYGVKD. V was clipped by 7 bases and J by 4 bases, with 11 bases between them. There are 12 residues in the CDR3.

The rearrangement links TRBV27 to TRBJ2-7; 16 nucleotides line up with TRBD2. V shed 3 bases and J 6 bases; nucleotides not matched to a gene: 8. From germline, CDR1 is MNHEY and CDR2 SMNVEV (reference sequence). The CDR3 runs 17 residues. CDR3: CASSFRGLAGGPFEQYF. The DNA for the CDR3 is TGTGCCAGCAGTTTCCGGGGACTAGCGGGAGGGCCCTTCGAGCAGTACTTC.

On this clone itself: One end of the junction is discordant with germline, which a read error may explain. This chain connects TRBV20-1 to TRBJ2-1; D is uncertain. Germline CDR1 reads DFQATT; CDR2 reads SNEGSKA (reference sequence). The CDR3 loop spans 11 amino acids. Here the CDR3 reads CSARTANGQFF. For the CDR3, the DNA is TGCAGTGCCAGGACGGCCAATGGGCAGTTCTTC.

The CDR3, as DNA: TGCGCCAGCAGCCAAGAAGGTCACGGCTACACCTTC. It translates to CASSQEGHGYTF. This chain links TRBV4-1 with TRBJ1-2; D unresolved. The germline CDR1 and CDR2 sequences are MGHRA and YSYEKL. The CDR3 spans 12 residues. Trimming removed 0 bases at V and 8 bases at J, with 7 bases between.